Listed here is a single T cell receptor (beta chain). The germline V and J ends were trimmed by 3 bases and 1 base, with 16 bases remaining between them. This CDR3 is built from 17 residues. Germline CDR1 MNHNS, CDR2 SASEGT. Produced via immunoSEQ multiplex PCR; TCRdb's table is partial and in-frame only. The table has over 55,000 clones, approximately 89% seen once. The data were taken from a study of OX40 agonist ivuxolimab in advanced cancers. The chain uses TRBV6-1 and TRBJ1-5; D may be TRBD1 (5 bases). The sequences come from CD4+ or CD8+ T cells sorted from blood, collected in a trial of the OX40 agonist ivuxolimab. The receptor was isolated from an adult with an advanced solid tumor such as melanoma, head and neck, liver or kidney cancer. The chain's CDR3 is CASSDLAGWESNQPQHF. For the CDR3, the DNA is TGTGCCAGCAGTGACCTGGCAGGGTGGGAGAGCAATCAGCCCCAGCATTTT.